This TCR beta chain is from a study of blood T cell repertoires in COVID-19. Study as a whole: COVID-19 samples collected from the United States, Italy and Spain covered acute and convalescent phases. Nucleic acid was either cDNA or gDNA, and it came from T cells, B-cell-depleted T cells, or PBMCs.

Germline-derived CDR1 and CDR2 are SGDLS and YYNGEE. This CDR3 region has 15 residues. V dropped 0 bases and J dropped 7; count of bases not matched to a gene: 3. In the original analysis: Quantification of nucleated cells was approximated via reference gene primer amplification. Generated by immunoSEQ multiplex PCR, the TCRdb table keeps only in-frame clones and is missing some. From that table come the V and J calls and clone size; the DNA was used to work out D and trimming. The sample holds tens of thousands of clones, approximately 86% seen once. The specimen was peripheral blood. The V and J genes are TRBV9 and TRBJ2-1; 11 positions match TRBD1. The receptor was derived from a human donor in a cohort sampled during active COVID-19. CDR3 region: CASSVEGQGGNEQFF. The DNA for the CDR3 is TGTGCCAGCAGCGTAGAGGGACAGGGGGGGAATGAGCAGTTCTTC.